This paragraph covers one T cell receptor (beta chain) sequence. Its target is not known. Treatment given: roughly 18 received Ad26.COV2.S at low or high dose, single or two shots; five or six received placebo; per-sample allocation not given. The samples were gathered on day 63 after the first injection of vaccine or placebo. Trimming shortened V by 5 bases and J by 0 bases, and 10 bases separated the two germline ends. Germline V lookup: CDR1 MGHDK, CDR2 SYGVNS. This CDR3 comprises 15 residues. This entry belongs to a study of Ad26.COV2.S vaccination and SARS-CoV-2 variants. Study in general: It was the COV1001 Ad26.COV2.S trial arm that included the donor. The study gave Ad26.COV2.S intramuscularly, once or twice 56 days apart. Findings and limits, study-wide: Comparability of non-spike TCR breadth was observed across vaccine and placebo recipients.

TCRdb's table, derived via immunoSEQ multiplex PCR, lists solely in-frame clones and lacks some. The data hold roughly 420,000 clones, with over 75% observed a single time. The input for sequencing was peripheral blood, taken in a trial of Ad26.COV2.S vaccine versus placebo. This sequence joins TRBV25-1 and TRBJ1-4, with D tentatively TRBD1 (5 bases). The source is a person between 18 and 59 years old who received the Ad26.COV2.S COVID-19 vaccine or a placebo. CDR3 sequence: CASSLTDTTNEKLFF. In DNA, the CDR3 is TGTGCCAGCAGTTTGACAGATACAACTAATGAAAAACTGTTTTTT.